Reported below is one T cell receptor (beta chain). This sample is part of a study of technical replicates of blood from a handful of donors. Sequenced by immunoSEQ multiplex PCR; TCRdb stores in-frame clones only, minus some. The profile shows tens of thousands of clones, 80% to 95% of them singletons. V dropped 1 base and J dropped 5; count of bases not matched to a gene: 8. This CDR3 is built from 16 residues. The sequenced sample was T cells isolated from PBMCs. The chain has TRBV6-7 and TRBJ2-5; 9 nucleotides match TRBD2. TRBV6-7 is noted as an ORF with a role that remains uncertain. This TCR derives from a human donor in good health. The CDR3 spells CASSYFAGGPRETQYF. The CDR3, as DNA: TGTGCCAGCAGTTACTTTGCGGGAGGGCCTAGGGAGACCCAGTACTTC.